This T cell receptor (beta chain) was recovered during a study of graft-versus-host responses after intestinal transplantation. Study details: Recipients had multivisceral, liver-intestinal, or isolated intestinal transplants. Recipients were all induced with anti-thymocyte globulin, then given tacrolimus and steroids for approximately three years.

On this clone itself: Antigen unknown.

V was cut by 4 bases and J by 0 bases, with 14 bases left in between. This CDR3 is 16 amino acids long. CDR1 is SGHDT and CDR2 is YYEEEE in the germline V gene. Sequencing used immunoSEQ multiplex PCR; TCRdb keeps in-frame clones, though not all of them. The sample contains about 120,000 clones, 90% to 95% of which appear only once. The clonotype comes from a human donor who received an intestinal transplant. V and J are TRBV5-6 and TRBJ1-3; D is unclear. Sequenced here: unstimulated CD4+ T cells sorted from spleen or lymph node cells, sampled before intestinal transplant. The CDR3 is CASSPRLRLSGNTIYF. The DNA of the CDR3 is TGTGCCAGCAGCCCTCGCCTCCGGCTCTCTGGAAACACCATATATTTT.